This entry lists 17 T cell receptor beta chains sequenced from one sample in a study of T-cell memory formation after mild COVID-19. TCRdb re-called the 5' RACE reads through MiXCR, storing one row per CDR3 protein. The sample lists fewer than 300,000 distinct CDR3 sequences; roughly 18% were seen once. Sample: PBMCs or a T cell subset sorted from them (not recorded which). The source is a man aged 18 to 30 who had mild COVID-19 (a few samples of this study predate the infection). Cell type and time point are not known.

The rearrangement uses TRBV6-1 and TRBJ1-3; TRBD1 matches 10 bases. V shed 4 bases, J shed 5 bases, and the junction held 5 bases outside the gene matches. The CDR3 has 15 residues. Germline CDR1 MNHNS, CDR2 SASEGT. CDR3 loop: CASSATGGPRNTIYF. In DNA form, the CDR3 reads TGTGCCAGCAGTGCGACAGGGGGCCCTAGAAACACCATATATTTT.

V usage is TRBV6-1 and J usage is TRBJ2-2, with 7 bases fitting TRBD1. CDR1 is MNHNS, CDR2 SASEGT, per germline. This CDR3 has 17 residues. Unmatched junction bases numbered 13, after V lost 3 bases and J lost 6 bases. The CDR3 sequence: CASSDMDRTVNPGELFF. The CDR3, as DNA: TGTGCCAGCAGTGATATGGACAGGACGGTAAACCCCGGGGAGCTGTTTTTT.

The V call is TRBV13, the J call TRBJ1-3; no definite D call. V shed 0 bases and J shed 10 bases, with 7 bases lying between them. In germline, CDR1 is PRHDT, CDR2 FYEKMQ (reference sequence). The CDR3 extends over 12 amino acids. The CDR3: CASSLGSLTIYF. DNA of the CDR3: TGTGCCAGCAGCTTAGGGTCCTTAACCATATATTTT.

The CDR3 region has the DNA TGCGCCAGCAGCTTGGCAGACGGGGCCACCGACCAGTACTTC. Its translation is CASSLADGATDQYF. The rearrangement joins TRBV5-1 to TRBJ2-5, with D perhaps given as TRBD1 or TRBD2 (5 bases each). The CDR3 has 14 amino acids. Trimming pared 0 bases from V and 10 bases from J, leaving 16 bases between. Germline V CDR1 and CDR2: SGHRS, YFSETQ. Using reference TRBV5-1 and TRBJ2-5 for the parts outside the CDR3, the full variable domain is KAGVTQTPRYLIKTRGQQVTLSCSPISGHRSVSWYQQTPGQGLQFLFEYFSETQRNKGNFPGRFSGRQFSNSRSEMNVSTLELGDSALYLCASSLADGATDQYFGPGTRLLVL.

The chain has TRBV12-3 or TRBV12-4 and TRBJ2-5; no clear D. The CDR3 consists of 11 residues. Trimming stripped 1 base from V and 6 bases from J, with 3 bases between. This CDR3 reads CASSLGKTQYF. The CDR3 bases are TGTGCCAGCAGTTTAGGGAAGACCCAGTACTTC.

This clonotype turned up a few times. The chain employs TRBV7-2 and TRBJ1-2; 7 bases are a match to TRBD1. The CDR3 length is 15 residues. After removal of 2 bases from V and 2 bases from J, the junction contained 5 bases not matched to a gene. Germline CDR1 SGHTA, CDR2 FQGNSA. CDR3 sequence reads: CASSLIGTANYGYTF. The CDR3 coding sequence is TGTGCCAGCAGCTTAATCGGGACAGCAAACTATGGCTACACCTTC. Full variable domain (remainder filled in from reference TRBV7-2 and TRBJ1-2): GAGVSQSPSNKVTEKGKDVELRCDPISGHTALYWYRQSLGQGLEFLIYFQGNSAPDKSGLPSDRFSAERTGGSVSTLTIQRTQQEDSAVYLCASSLIGTANYGYTFGSGTRLTVV.

The CDR3 loop is CASSLLHPGLGPTETQYF. CDR3 DNA: TGCGCCAGCAGCCTCCTACACCCGGGACTAGGCCCCACGGAGACCCAGTACTTC. V is TRBV4-1 and J is TRBJ2-5; 8 nucleotides match TRBD2. The CDR3 has 18 amino acids. Trimming at V came to 4 bases and at J to 5 bases, leaving 18 bases not matched to a gene. The germline V gene encodes CDR1 MGHRA and CDR2 YSYEKL.

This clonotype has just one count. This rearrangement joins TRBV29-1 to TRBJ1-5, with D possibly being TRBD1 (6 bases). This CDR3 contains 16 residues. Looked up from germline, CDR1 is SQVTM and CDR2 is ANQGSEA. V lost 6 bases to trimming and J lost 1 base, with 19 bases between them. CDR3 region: CSVQGPGGGSNQPQHF. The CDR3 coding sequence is TGCAGCGTACAGGGTCCGGGAGGAGGGAGCAATCAGCCCCAGCATTTT.

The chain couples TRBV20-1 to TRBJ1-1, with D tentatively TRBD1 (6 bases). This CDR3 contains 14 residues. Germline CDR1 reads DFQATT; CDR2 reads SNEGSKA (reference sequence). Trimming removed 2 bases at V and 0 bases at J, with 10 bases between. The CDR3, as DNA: TGCAGTGCTAGATTTGGACAGATGAACACTGAAGCTTTCTTT. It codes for CSARFGQMNTEAFF.

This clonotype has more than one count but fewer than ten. Here the CDR3 DNA reads TGTGCCAGCAGCTCTACAGGGAATGAAGCTTTCTTT. This encodes CASSSTGNEAFF. This rearrangement joins TRBV7-2 to TRBJ1-1; TRBD1 is a possible D gene (6 bases). V lost 4 bases to trimming and J lost 7 bases, with 10 bases between them. This CDR3 is 12 amino acids long. Germline CDR1 SGHTA, CDR2 FQGNSA.

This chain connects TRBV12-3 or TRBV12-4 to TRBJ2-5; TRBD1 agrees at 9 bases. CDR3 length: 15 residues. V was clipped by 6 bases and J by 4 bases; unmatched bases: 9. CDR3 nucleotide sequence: TGTGCCAGCAGCCATTCGACAGGGGGTGCAGAGACCCAGTACTTC. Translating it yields CASSHSTGGAETQYF.

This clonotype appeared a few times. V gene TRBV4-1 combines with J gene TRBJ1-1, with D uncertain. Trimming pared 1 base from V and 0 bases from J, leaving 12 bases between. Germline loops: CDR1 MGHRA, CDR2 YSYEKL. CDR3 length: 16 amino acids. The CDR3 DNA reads TGCGCCAGCAGCCAAGGGGTCGCGGCGGTGAACACTGAAGCTTTCTTT. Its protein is CASSQGVAAVNTEAFF.

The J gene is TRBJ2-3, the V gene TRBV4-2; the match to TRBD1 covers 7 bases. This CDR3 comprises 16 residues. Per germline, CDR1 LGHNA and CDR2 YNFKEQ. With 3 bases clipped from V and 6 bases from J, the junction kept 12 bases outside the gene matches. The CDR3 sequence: CASSHNRAGGMDTQYF. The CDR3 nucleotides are TGTGCCAGCAGCCACAATCGGGCAGGGGGAATGGATACGCAGTATTTT.

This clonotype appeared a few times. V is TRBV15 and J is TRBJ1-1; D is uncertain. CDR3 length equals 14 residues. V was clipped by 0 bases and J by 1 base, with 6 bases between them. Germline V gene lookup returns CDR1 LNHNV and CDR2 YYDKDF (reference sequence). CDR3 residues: CATSREGKNTEAFF. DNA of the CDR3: TGTGCCACCAGCAGAGAAGGAAAGAACACTGAAGCTTTCTTT.

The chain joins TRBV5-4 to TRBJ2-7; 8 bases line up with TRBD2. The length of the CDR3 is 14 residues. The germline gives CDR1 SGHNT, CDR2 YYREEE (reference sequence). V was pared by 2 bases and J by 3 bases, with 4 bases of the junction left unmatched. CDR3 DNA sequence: TGTGCCAGCAGCTTTAGCGGGGCCCTCTACGAGCAGTACTTC. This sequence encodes CASSFSGALYEQYF. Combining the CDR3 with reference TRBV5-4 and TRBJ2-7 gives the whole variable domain ETGVTQSPTHLIKTRGQQVTLRCSSQSGHNTVSWYQQALGQGPQFIFQYYREEENGRGNFPPRFSGLQFPNYSSELNVNALELDDSALYLCASSFSGALYEQYFGPGTRLTVT.

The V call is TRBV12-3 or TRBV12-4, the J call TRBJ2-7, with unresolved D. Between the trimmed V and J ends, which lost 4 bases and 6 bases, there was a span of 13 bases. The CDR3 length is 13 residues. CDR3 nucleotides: TGTGCCAGCAGTTGGGCCCAGACGGGCGAGCAGTACTTC. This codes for CASSWAQTGEQYF.

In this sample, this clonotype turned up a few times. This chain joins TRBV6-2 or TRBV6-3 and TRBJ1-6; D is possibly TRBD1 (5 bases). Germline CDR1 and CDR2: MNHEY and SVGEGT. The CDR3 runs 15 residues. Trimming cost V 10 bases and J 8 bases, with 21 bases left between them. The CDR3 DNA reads TGTGCCACCAGGACACTTGCTACGAATTATTCACCCCTCCACTTT. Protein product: CATRTLATNYSPLHF.